This TCR beta chain originates from a study of cytomegalovirus exposure and HLA in healthy donors. The CDR3 consists of 15 residues. Germline-derived CDR1 and CDR2 are SSHAT and FNYEAQ (reference sequence). Notes on the study in general: Clonal expansion, a later analysis showed, was greater in HLA-associated TCR beta chains than in equally common others. In a later analysis, most CMV-associated TCR beta chains appeared HLA-restricted.

The PCR contained 60 Vbeta and 13 Jbeta primers. TCRdb keeps only in-frame clones here, not all; method: immunoSEQ multiplex PCR. The sample includes some 150,000 clones, more than 70% of them seen just once. Note on this clone: Its specificity is not known. One end of the junction does not line up with germline, which may come from a read error.

Healthy donors of bone marrow made up the group. The rearrangement joins TRBV7-7 to TRBJ1-5; no clear D gene. Sequenced material: PBMCs. This clonotype was obtained from a male donor in good health and CMV-seronegative. DNA for the CDR3: TGTGCTAGCAGCTTCCTCCCAGATAGCAATCAGCCCCAGCATTTT. This gives the protein CASSFLPDSNQPQHF.